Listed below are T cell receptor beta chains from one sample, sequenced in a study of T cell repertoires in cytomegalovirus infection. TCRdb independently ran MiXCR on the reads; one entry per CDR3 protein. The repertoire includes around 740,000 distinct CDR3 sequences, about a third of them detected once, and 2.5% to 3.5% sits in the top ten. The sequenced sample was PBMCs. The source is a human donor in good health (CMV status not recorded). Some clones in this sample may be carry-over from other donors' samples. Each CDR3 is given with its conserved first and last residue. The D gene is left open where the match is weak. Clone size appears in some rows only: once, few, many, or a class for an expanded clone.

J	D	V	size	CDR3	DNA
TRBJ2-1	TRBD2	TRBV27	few	CASSLRLAGVTEQFF	TGTGCCAGCAGTCTACGACTAGCGGGAGTAACTGAGCAGTTCTTC
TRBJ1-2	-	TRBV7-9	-	CASSYTHDRNYGYTF	TGTGCCAGCAGCTACACCCACGACAGGAACTATGGCTACACCTTC
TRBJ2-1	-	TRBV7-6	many	CASSLASGSSYNEQFF	TGTGCCAGCAGCTTAGCTTCGGGGAGCTCCTACAATGAGCAGTTCTTC
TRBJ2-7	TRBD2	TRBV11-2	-	CASSLMVTSGGAHEQYF	TGTGCCAGCAGCTTAATGGTTACTAGCGGGGGGGCCCACGAGCAGTACTTC
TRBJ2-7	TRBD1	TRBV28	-	CASSYPGTVFDEQYF	TGTGCCAGCAGTTACCCCGGGACAGTTTTCGACGAGCAGTACTTC
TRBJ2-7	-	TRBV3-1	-	CASSQVRYEQYF	TGTGCCAGCAGCCAAGTCCGTTACGAGCAGTACTTC
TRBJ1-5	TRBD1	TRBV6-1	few	CASSRGGLPQHF	TGTGCCAGCAGTAGAGGGGGCTTGCCCCAGCATTTT
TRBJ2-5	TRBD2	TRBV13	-	CASSLTSGRATTQETQYF	TGTGCCAGCAGCTTAACGAGCGGGAGGGCCACAACTCAAGAGACCCAGTACTTC
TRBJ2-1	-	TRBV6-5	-	CASSYRKLSPYNEPFF	TGTGCCAGCAGTTACCGCAAGCTGTCCCCCTACAATGAGCCGTTCTTC
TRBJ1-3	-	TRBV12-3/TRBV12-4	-	CASTRSIAGNTIYF	TGTGCCAGCACACGATCAATCGCTGGAAACACCATATATTTT
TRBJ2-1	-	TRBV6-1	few	CASSDQTGLGYNEQFF	TGTGCCAGCAGTGACCAGACAGGCTTAGGGTACAATGAGCAGTTCTTC
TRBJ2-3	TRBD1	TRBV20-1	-	CSARDLRGQKNTDTQYF	TGCAGTGCTAGAGATCTTCGGGGACAGAAAAACACAGATACGCAGTATTTT
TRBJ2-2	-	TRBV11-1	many	CASSLGGSPNTGELFF	TGTGCCAGCAGCTTAGGAGGCAGCCCGAACACCGGGGAGCTGTTTTTT
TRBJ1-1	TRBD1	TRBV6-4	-	CASSARDRGGTEAFF	TGTGCCAGCAGTGCAAGAGACAGGGGAGGCACTGAAGCTTTCTTT
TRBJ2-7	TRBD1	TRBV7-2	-	CASSTGDIHYEQYF	TGTGCCAGCAGCACAGGGGACATCCACTACGAGCAGTACTTC
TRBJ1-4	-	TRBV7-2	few	CASSSFWGGEKLFF	TGTGCCAGCAGCTCCTTTTGGGGGGGTGAAAAACTGTTTTTT
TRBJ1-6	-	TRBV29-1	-	CSVMGIIYNSPLHF	TGCAGCGTTATGGGCATTATTTATAATTCACCCCTCCACTTT
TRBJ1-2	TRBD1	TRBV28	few	CASSSSGQGVKNYGYTF	TGTGCCAGCAGTTCCTCAGGACAGGGGGTCAAAAACTATGGCTACACCTTC
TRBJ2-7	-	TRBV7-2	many	CASSGGVRGSEQYF	TGTGCCAGCAGCGGGGGTGTTAGGGGGAGCGAGCAGTACTTC
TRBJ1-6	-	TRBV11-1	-	CASSIRPGTSNSPPHF	TGTGCCAGCAGCATAAGACCCGGGACAAGCAATTCACCCCCCCACTTT
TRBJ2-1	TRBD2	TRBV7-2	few	CASSLDGTSSYEQFF	TGTGCCAGCAGCTTAGATGGGACTAGCTCCTATGAGCAGTTCTTC